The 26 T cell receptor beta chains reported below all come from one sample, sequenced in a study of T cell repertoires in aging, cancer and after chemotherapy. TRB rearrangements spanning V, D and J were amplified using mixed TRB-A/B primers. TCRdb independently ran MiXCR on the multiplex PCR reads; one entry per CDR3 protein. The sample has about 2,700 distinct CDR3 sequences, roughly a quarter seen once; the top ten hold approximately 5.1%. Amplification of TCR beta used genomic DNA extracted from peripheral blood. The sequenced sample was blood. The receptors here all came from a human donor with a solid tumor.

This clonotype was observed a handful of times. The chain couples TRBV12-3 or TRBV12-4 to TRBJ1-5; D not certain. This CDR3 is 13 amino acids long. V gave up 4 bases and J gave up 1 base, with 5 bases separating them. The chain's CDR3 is CASSSNSNQPQHF. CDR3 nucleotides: TGTGCCAGCAGTTCTAACAGCAATCAGCCCCAGCATTTT.

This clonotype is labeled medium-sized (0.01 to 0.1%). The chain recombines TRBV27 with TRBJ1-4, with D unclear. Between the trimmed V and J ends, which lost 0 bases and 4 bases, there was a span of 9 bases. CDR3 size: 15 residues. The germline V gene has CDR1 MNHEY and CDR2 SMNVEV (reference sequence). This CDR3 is CASSLSIADNEKLFF. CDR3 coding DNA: TGTGCCAGCAGTTTATCGATAGCGGATAATGAAAAACTGTTTTTT.

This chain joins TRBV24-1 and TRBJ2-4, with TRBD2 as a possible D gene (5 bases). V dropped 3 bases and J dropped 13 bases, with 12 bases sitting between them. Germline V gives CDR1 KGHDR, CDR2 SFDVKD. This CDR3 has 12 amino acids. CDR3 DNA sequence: TGTGCCACCAGTGATCATTTCGGACTGCAGTACTTC. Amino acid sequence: CATSDHFGLQYF.

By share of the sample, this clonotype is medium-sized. The CDR3 DNA reads TGTGCCAGCAGTCGCACCTTGACTAGCGGGGGGCCAGATACGCAGTATTTT. It encodes CASSRTLTSGGPDTQYF. The chain uses TRBV6-2 or TRBV6-3 and TRBJ2-3; 13 bases are shared with TRBD2. Losses at the gene ends were 5 bases for V and 4 bases for J; bases not matched to a gene: 9. The V gene's germline CDR1 is MNHEY and CDR2 SVGEGT. CDR3 length: 17 residues.

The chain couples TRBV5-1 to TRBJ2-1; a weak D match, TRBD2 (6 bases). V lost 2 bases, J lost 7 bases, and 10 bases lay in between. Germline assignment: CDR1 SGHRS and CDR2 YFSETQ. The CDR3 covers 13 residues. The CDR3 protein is CASSLNRGNEQFF. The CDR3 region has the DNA TGCGCCAGCAGCTTAAACCGGGGGAATGAGCAGTTCTTC.

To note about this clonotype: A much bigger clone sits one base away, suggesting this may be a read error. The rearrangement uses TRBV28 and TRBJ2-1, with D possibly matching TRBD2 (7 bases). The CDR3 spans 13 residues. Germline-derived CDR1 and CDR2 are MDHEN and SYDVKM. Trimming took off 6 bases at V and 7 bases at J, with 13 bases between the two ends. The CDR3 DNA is TGTGCCAGCAGCTGGGGGGGGCTAAATGAGCAGTTCTTC. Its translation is CASSWGGLNEQFF.

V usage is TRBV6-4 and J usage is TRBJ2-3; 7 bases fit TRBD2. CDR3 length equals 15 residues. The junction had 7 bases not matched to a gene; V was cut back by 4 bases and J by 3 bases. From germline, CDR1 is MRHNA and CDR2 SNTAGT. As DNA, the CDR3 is TGTGCCAGCAGTGGATCTAGCGGCGGGACAGATACGCAGTATTTT. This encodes CASSGSSGGTDTQYF.

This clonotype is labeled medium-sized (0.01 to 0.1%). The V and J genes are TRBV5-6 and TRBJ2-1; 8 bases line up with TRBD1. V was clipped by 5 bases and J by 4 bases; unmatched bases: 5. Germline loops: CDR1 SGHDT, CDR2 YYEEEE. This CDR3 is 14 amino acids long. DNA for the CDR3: TGTGCCAGCAGGAACCGGGACAGGTACAATGAGCAGTTCTTC. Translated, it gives CASRNRDRYNEQFF.

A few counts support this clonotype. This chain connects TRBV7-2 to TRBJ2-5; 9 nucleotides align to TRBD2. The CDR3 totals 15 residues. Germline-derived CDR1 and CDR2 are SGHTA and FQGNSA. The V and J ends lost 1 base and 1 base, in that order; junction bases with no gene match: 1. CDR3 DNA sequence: TGTGCCAGCAGCTTAGAGACTAGCGGCCAAGAGACCCAGTACTTC. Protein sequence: CASSLETSGQETQYF. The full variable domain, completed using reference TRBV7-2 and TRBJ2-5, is GAGVSQSPSNKVTEKGKDVELRCDPISGHTALYWYRQSLGQGLEFLIYFQGNSAPDKSGLPSDRFSAERTGGSVSTLTIQRTQQEDSAVYLCASSLETSGQETQYFGPGTRLLVL.

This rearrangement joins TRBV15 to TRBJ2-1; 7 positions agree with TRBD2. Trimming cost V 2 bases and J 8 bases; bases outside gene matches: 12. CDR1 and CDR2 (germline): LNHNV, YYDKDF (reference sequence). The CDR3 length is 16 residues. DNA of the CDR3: TGTGCCACCAGCAGATCGGGAGCGGGATATGGCGATGAGCAGTTCTTC. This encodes CATSRSGAGYGDEQFF.

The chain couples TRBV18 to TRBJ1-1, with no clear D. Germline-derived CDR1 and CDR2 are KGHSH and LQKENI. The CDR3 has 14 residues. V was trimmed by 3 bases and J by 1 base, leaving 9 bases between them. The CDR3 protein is CASSPGIQNTEAFF. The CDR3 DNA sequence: TGTGCCAGCTCACCTGGGATCCAGAACACTGAAGCTTTCTTT.

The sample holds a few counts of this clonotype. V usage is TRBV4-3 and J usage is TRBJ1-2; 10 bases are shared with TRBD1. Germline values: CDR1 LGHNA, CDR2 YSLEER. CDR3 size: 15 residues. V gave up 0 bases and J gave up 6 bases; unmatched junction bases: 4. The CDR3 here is CASSQEGGQGNGYTF. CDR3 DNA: TGCGCCAGCAGCCAAGAAGGGGGACAGGGGAATGGCTACACCTTC.

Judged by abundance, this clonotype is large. The CDR3 sequence is CSVVQLQGQGKGEAFF. Written as DNA, the CDR3 is TGCAGCGTTGTACAGCTCCAGGGACAGGGGAAGGGTGAAGCTTTCTTT. The chain is built from TRBV29-1 and TRBJ1-1; TRBD1 aligns across 10 bases. J was trimmed by 7 bases and V by 4 bases; bases with no gene match: 15. Germline V gene data show CDR1 as SQVTM and CDR2 as ANQGSEA. The CDR3 contains 16 residues.

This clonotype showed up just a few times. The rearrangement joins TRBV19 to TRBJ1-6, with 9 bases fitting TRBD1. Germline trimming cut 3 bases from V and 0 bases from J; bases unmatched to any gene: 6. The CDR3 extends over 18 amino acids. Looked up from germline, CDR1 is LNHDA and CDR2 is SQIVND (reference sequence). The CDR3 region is CASSIDRGASSYNSPLHF. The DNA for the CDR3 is TGTGCCAGTAGTATTGACAGGGGGGCGAGCTCCTATAATTCACCCCTCCACTTT.

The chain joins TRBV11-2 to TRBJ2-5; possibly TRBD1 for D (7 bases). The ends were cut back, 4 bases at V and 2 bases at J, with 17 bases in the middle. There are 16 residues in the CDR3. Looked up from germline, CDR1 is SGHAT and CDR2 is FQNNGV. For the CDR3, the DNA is TGTGCCAGCAGCTCCCAGGGGGGATTCCCACAAGAGACCCAGTACTTC. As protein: CASSSQGGFPQETQYF.

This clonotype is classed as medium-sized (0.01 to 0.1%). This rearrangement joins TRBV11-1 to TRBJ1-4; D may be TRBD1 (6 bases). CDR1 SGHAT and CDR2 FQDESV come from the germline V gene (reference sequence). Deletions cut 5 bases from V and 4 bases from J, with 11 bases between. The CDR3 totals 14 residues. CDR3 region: CASSGTPGNEKLFF. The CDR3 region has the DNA TGTGCCAGCAGCGGGACACCGGGTAATGAAAAACTGTTTTTT.

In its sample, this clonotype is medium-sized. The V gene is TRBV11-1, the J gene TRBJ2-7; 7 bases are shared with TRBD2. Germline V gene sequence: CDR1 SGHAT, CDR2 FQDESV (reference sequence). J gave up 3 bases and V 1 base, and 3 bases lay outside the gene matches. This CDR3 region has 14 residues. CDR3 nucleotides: TGTGCCAGCAGCTTAGAGCGCGGGGGCTACGAGCAGTACTTC. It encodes CASSLERGGYEQYF.

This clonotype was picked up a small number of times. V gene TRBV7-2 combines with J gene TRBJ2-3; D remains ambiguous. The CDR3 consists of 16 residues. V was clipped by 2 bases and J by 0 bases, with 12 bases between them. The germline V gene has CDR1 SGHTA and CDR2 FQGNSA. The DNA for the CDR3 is TGTGCCAGCAGCTTACAAGCCAGTCCTAGCACAGATACGCAGTATTTT. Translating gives CASSLQASPSTDTQYF.

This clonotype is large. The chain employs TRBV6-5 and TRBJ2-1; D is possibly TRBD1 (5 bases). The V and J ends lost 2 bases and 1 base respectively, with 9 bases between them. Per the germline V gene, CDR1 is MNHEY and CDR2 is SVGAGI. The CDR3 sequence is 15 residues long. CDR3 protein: CASSYGDSSYNEQFF. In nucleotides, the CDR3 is TGTGCCAGCAGTTACGGAGACAGTTCCTACAATGAGCAGTTCTTC.

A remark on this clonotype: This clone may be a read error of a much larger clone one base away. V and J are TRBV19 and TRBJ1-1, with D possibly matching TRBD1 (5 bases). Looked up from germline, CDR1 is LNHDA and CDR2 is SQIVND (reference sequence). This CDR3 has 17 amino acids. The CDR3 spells CASSIVPWDGPATEVFF. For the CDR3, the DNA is TGTGCCAGTAGTATAGTCCCCTGGGACGGGCCAGCGACCGAAGTTTTCTTT.

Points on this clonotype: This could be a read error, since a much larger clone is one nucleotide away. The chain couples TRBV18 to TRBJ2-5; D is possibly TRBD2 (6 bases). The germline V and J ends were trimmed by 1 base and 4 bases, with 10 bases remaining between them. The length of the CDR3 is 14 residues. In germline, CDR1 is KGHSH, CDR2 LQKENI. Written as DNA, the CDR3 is TGTGCCAGCTCACCACTAGTGGGGGGAGAGACCCAGTACTTC. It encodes CASSPLVGGETQYF. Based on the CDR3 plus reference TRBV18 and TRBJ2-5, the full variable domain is NAGVMQNPRHLVRRRGQEARLRCSPMKGHSHVYWYRQLPEEGLKFMVYLQKENIIDESGMPKERFSAEFPKEGPSILRIQQVVRGDSAAYFCASSPLVGGETQYFGPGTRLLVL.

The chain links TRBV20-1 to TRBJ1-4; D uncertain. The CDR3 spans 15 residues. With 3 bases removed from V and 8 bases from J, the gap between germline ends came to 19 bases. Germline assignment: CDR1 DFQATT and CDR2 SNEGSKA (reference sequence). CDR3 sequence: CSASSWASSREKLFF. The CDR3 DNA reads TGCAGTGCTAGTTCTTGGGCCTCCAGTAGGGAAAAACTGTTTTTT.

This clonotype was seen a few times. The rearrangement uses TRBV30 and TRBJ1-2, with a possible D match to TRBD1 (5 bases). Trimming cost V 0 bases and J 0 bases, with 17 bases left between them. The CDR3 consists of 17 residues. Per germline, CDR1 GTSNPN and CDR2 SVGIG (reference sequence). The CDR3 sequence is CAWSVRGTHGTNYGYTF. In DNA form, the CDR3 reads TGTGCCTGGAGTGTACGAGGGACTCATGGGACTAACTATGGCTACACCTTC. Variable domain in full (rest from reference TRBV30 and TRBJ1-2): SQTIHQWPATLVQPVGSPLSLECTVEGTSNPNLYWYRQAAGRGLQLLFYSVGIGQISSEVPQNLSASRPQDRQFILSSKKLLLSDSGFYLCAWSVRGTHGTNYGYTFGSGTRLTVV.

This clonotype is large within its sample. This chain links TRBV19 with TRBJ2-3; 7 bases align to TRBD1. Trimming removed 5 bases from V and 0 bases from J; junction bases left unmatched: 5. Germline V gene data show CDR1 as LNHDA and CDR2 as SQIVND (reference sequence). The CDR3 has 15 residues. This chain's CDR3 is CASSPDRVSTDTQYF. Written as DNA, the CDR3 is TGTGCCAGTAGTCCCGACAGGGTAAGCACAGATACGCAGTATTTT.

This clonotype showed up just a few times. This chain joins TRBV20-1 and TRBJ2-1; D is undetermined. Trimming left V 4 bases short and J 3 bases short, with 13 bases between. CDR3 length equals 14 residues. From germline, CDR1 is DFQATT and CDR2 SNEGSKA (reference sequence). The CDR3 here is CSAKKGPGYNEQFF. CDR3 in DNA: TGCAGTGCTAAGAAAGGGCCCGGCTACAATGAGCAGTTCTTC.

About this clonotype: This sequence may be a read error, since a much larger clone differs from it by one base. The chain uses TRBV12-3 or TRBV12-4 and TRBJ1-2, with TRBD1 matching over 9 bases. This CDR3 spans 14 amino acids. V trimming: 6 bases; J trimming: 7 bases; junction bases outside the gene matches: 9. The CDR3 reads CASSRMDRGFGYTF. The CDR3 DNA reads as TGTGCCAGCAGCCGAATGGACAGGGGTTTTGGCTACACCTTC.